The clone carrying this T cell receptor beta chain was detected a few times. The antigen remains unidentified. The data are from a study of molecular identifiers for immune sequencing clone quantification. Broader study findings: In CMV-specific effectors, clones above 20 copies held over 97% of molecules; naive, under 1%.

CDR3 length: 15 amino acids. The J segment lost 8 bases and the V segment lost 3 bases, leaving 10 bases of the junction unmatched. CDR1 LNHNV and CDR2 YYDKDF come from the germline V gene (reference sequence). TCRdb passed the PCR reads through MiXCR, listing each CDR3 protein once. The sample lists some 100,000 distinct CDR3 sequences; 35% to 40% were seen once. Based on a CD8+CD4-CCR7+CD45RA+ profile, naive CD8 T cells were sorted. Sequencing input: naive CD8+ T cells from blood, with Jurkat cell RNA spiked in. Documented subset: FACS-sorted CD8+CD4-CCR7+CD45RA+ naive T cells. This clonotype was obtained from a human donor in good health. Some libraries in this study had Jurkat cell RNA spiked in. The V call is TRBV15, the J call TRBJ2-1, with 7 positions matching TRBD1. In DNA form, the CDR3 reads TGTGCCACCAGCAGGATCGGACCCAGGGGGTATGAGCAGTTCTTC. Translated: CATSRIGPRGYEQFF.